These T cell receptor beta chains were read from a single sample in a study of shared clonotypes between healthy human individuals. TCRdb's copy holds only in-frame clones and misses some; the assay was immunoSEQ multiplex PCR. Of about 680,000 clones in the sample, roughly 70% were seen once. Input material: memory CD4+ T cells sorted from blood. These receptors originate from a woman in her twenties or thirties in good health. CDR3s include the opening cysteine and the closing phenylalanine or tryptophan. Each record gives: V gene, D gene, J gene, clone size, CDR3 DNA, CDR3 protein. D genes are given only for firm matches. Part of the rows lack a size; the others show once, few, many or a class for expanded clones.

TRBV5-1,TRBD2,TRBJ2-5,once,TGCGCCAGCAGCCGGGGACTAACGTACCAAGAGACCCAGTACTTC,CASSRGLTYQETQYF
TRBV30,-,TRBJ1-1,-,TGTGCCTTTGGAAGAAGTTGGACTGAAGCTTTCTTT,CAFGRSWTEAFF
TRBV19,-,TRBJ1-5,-,TGTGCCAGTAGTTCAGCCAGGGATCAGCCCCAGCATTTT,CASSSARDQPQHF
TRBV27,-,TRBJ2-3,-,TGTGCCAGCAGGGCTCGGACAGTGAGCACAGATACGCAGTATTTT,CASRARTVSTDTQYF
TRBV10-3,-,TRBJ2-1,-,TGTGCCATCAGTCCTAATGAGGAGCAGTTCTTC,CAISPNEEQFF
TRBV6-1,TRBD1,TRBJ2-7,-,TGTGCCAGCAGTGCCTCCGGGACAGGGAACTACGAGCAGTACTTC,CASSASGTGNYEQYF
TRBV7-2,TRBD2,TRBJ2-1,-,TGTGCCAGCAGCTTAGGAATGGGACTAGAGTACAATGAGCAGTTCTTC,CASSLGMGLEYNEQFF
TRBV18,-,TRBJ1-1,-,TGTGCCAGCCGACGGGAGGTGACTGAAGCTTTCTTT,CASRREVTEAFF
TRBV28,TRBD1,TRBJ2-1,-,TGTGCCAGCAGGGGACAGGTAAATGAGCAGTTCTTC,CASRGQVNEQFF
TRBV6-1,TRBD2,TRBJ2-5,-,TGTGCCAGCAGACTAGCGTTAGGGCAAGAGACCCAGTACTTC,CASRLALGQETQYF
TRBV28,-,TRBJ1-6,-,TGTGCCAGCAGTTTACGGGGACCGGGCCCTAATTCACCCCTCCACTTT,CASSLRGPGPNSPLHF
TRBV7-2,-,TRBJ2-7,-,TGTGCCAGCAGCCTAGCGAGGCAGGCCTACGAGCAGTACTTC,CASSLARQAYEQYF
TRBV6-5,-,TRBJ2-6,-,TGTGCCAGCAGCCCACAGGGATCTGGGGCCAACGTCCTGACTTTC,CASSPQGSGANVLTF
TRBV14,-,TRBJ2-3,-,TGTGCCAGCAGCCAAGATTACCGGCAGGACACAGATACGCAGTATTTT,CASSQDYRQDTDTQYF
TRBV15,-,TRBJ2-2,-,TGTGCCACTAGACAGATAGCGAACACCGGGGAGCTGTTTTTT,CATRQIANTGELFF
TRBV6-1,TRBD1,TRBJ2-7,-,TGTGCCAGCAGGGGGACAGGGGGCAGGGACGAGCAGTACTTC,CASRGTGGRDEQYF
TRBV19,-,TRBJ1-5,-,TGTGCCAGTACCGGCTATAGCAATCAGCCCCAGCATTTT,CASTGYSNQPQHF
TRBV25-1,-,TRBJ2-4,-,TGTGCCAGCAGTGGAGAACAGGGAGCTCTAGCCAAAAACATTCAGTACTTC,CASSGEQGALAKNIQYF
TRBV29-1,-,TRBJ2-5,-,TGCAGCGTTGAAGGAGGGCCCTGGGGAGAGACCCAGTACTTC,CSVEGGPWGETQYF
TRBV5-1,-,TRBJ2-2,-,TGCGCCAGCAGCCCCTCACCATGGGGCGGGGAGCTGTTTTTT,CASSPSPWGGELFF
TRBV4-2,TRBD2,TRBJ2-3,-,TGTGCCAGCAGCCCCCGGACTAGCGGGAGGGCCGTAGATACGCAGTATTTT,CASSPRTSGRAVDTQYF
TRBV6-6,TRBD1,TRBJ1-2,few,TGTGCCAGCAGCCCCCGGACAGGGGGGGCCGGCGGCTACACCTTC,CASSPRTGGAGGYTF
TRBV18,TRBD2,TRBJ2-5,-,TGTGCCAGCTCACCAAGACTAGCGGGAGACGCATCCTTCCAAGAGACCCAGTACTTC,CASSPRLAGDASFQETQYF
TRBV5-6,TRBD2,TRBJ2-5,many,TGTGCCAGCAGCCGGGGCACTAGCGGGAGAAGGTTAGGAGAGACCCAGTACTTC,CASSRGTSGRRLGETQYF
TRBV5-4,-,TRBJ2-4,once,TGTGCCAGCAGCTCTGGGGGGGCTAGCGGATCCAAAAACATTCAGTACTTC,CASSSGGASGSKNIQYF
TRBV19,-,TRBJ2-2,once,TGTGCCAGTAGTTCGGGGGAACACACCGGGGAGCTGTTTTTT,CASSSGEHTGELFF
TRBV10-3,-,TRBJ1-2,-,TGTGCCATCAGTGAGTCGTCATTCAGGGGCGGTGGCTACACCTTC,CAISESSFRGGGYTF
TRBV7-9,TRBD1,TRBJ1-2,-,TGTGCCAGCAGCTTCGGGGACAGGGCTAACTATGGCTACACCTTC,CASSFGDRANYGYTF
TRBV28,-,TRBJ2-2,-,TGTGCCAGCAGTTTGGGCTACTGGCGGGGGAACACCGGGGAGCTGTTTTTT,CASSLGYWRGNTGELFF
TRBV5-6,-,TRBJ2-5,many,TGTGCCAGCAGCTTGGGGGCCACAACGGAGACCCAGTACTTC,CASSLGATTETQYF
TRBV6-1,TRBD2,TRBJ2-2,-,TGCACCAGCGGGAGGGCCGGTGACACCGGGGAGCTGTTTTTT,CTSGRAGDTGELFF
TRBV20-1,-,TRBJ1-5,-,TGCAGTGCCGTCAATCAGCCCCAGCATTTT,CSAVNQPQHF
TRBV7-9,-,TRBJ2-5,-,TGTGCCAGCAGCTTAGTGGTTGTAACGGGTTCGACCCAGTACTTC,CASSLVVVTGSTQYF
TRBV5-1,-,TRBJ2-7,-,TGCGCCAGCAGCGAAGGGGAATACGAGCAGTACTTC,CASSEGEYEQYF
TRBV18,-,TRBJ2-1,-,TGTGCCAGCTCACCACGGGGACCCGATGAGCAGTTCTTC,CASSPRGPDEQFF
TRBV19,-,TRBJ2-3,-,TGTGCCAGTAGTCTACGGGACTCCGGAGTATGGGTCGATACGCAGTATTTT,CASSLRDSGVWVDTQYF
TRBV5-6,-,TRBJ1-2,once,TGTGCCAGCAGCCCTCTAGGTCACCAGGGAAACTATGGCTACACCTTC,CASSPLGHQGNYGYTF
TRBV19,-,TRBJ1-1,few,TGTGCCAGTAGGCGGGTGGGCACTGAAGCTTTCTTT,CASRRVGTEAFF
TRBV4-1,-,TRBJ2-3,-,TGCGCCAGCAGTTACCCCGGGACCTTAAGCACAGATACGCAGTATTTT,CASSYPGTLSTDTQYF
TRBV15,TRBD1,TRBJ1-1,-,TGTGCCACCAGTGGACAGGGGAACACTGAAGCTTTCTTT,CATSGQGNTEAFF
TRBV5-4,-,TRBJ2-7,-,TGTGCCAGCAGCCTCGGCGGAGGGATGAACGAGCAGTACTTC,CASSLGGGMNEQYF